This note documents a single TCR beta chain sequence. These data are taken from a study of blood T cell repertoires in COVID-19. Overall study context: Researchers got acute and convalescent COVID-19 samples from the United States, Italy and Spain. Sample material is recorded as cDNA or gDNA derived from T cells, B-cell-depleted T cells, or PBMCs.

CDR1 is MNHEY and CDR2 is SVGAGI in the germline V gene. This CDR3 region has 16 residues. The germline V and J ends were trimmed by 3 bases and 5 bases, with 19 bases remaining between them. As handled by the study authors: From reference gene primer amplification, estimates of nucleated cell counts were derived. The assay was immunoSEQ multiplex PCR, and TCRdb's table has in-frame clones only and misses some. D and trimming were read from the DNA, whereas the V and J calls and clone size are those reported in that table. In the table there are around 450,000 clones, around 89% of which are singletons.

The chain carries TRBV6-5 and TRBJ2-5; D perhaps matches TRBD1 (6 bases). The sample comprised peripheral blood. The receptor was isolated from a woman in her twenties or thirties with acute or convalescent COVID-19. CDR3 in amino acids: CASSYLSARGEETQYF. CDR3 in DNA: TGTGCCAGCAGTTATCTTTCGGCCAGGGGCGAGGAGACCCAGTACTTC.